The 27 T cell receptor beta chains given below trace back to one sample, sequenced in a study of response to subunit inactivated influenza vaccine listed by TCRdb under 2018. Library preparation used RT-PCR. Data came from an Illumina HiSeq 2500. Through fastp at Q25 and MiXCR, TCRdb rebuilt clones from the public reads, retaining in-frame beta chains. Each entry merges the rows of one CDR3 protein and shows their most common DNA and genes. The sample has 800,000 to 1,000,000 distinct CDR3 sequences on record, less than 25% of them singletons. Of the sample, more than 8.5% falls within the top ten clones. Sequencing was performed on PBMCs from blood, taken roughly 5 days after vaccination. The receptor set was obtained from a man aged 45-65 years who received an inactivated influenza vaccine. Donor details come from another sample of the same person, matched by shared clones.

This clonotype was observed a few times. CDR3 loop: CASSLGFGGKLAEAFF. CDR3 bases: TGCGCCAGCAGCTTGGGTTTCGGCGGCAAACTGGCTGAAGCTTTCTTT. This chain links TRBV5-1 with TRBJ1-1; D is uncertain. Trimming cost V 0 bases and J 6 bases, with 18 bases left between them. The CDR3 covers 16 residues. CDR1 is SGHRS, CDR2 YFSETQ, per germline.

The chain combines TRBV20-1 with TRBJ2-7, with D perhaps matching TRBD1 (7 bases). The V gene's germline CDR1 is DFQATT and CDR2 SNEGSKA (reference sequence). This CDR3 is built from 13 residues. V lost 3 bases and J 9 bases, leaving 18 bases between the germline ends. Written as DNA, the CDR3 is TGCAGTGCTAGTGGGGGTACGGGGGACAGGCAGTACTTC. Encoded protein: CSASGGTGDRQYF.

This clonotype was observed once. V gene TRBV5-5 combines with J gene TRBJ1-1; 9 bases align to TRBD1. This CDR3 contains 16 residues. Germline V gene sequence: CDR1 SGHKS, CDR2 YYEKEE (reference sequence). With V trimmed by 0 bases and J by 4 bases, 7 bases remained unmatched. The CDR3 bases are TGTGCCAGCAGCTTGGGACAGGGGGTTAGGGGCACTGAAGCTTTCTTT. Translation gives CASSLGQGVRGTEAFF.

This clonotype appeared a few times. This chain joins TRBV20-1 and TRBJ2-1; tentative D call: TRBD1 (5 bases). The CDR3 covers 15 residues. V dropped 1 base and J dropped 9 bases, with 19 bases sitting between them. In germline, CDR1 is DFQATT, CDR2 SNEGSKA (reference sequence). CDR3 loop: CSARVAAGHSSEQFF. The CDR3 DNA is TGCAGTGCTAGAGTGGCGGCAGGACATTCAAGTGAGCAGTTCTTC.

This clonotype was seen only a few times. The junction departs from the called germline gene at one end, perhaps through a read error. The chain employs TRBV7-6 and TRBJ2-2; D is perhaps TRBD2 (5 bases). CDR1 is SGHVS and CDR2 is FNYEAQ in the germline V gene. CDR3 length equals 16 residues. The CDR3 sequence: CASTHSAQRWAGELFF. As DNA, the CDR3 is TGTGCCAGCACACACTCGGCTCAGCGGTGGGCCGGAGAGCTGTTTTTT.

The gene calls are TRBV5-6 and TRBJ2-3; 11 positions match TRBD2. Looked up from germline, CDR1 is SGHDT and CDR2 is YYEEEE. The trim removed 4 bases at V and 8 bases at J, leaving 9 bases unmatched. This CDR3 is built from 15 residues. The chain's CDR3 is CASSVTSGGRGTQYF. The CDR3 region has the DNA TGTGCCAGCAGCGTAACTAGCGGGGGACGGGGTACGCAGTATTTT.

This clonotype has only a few counts. This chain connects TRBV4-2 to TRBJ2-1; 13 positions agree with TRBD2. The V gene's germline CDR1 is LGHNA and CDR2 YNFKEQ. CDR3 size: 22 residues. The V segment lost 0 bases and the J segment 1 base; nucleotides outside the gene matches: 15. The DNA for the CDR3 is TGTGCCAGCAGCCAAGAGACCTATTGGACTAGCGGGAGCGGAGGGTCCTACAATGAGCAGTTCTTC. It specifies CASSQETYWTSGSGGSYNEQFF.

This clonotype came up a few times. The rearrangement joins TRBV4-2 to TRBJ2-7, with a possible D match to TRBD2 (6 bases). Germline lookup yields CDR1 LGHNA and CDR2 YNFKEQ. This CDR3 has 15 residues. The germline V and J ends were trimmed by 0 bases and 3 bases, with 12 bases remaining between them. The CDR3 protein is CASSQDYGGIYEQYF. The CDR3 bases are TGTGCCAGCAGCCAAGATTACGGGGGAATCTACGAGCAGTACTTC.

This clonotype has just a few counts. The CDR3 region is CASSWGEGGLSEAFF. As DNA, the CDR3 is TGTGCCAGCAGCTGGGGAGAGGGGGGGCTGTCTGAAGCTTTCTTT. The V and J genes are TRBV5-6 and TRBJ1-1, with D maybe TRBD1 (6 bases). CDR3 length: 15 amino acids. Trimming removed 3 bases from V and 6 bases from J, with 18 bases in between. Germline V lookup: CDR1 SGHDT, CDR2 YYEEEE.

The chain has TRBV28 and TRBJ1-4, with 8 bases fitting TRBD1. Trimming took 5 bases from V and 8 from J; bases not matched to a gene: 13. Per germline, CDR1 MDHEN and CDR2 SYDVKM. CDR3 size: 16 residues. Here the CDR3 reads CASSTLDRGVTEKLFF. For the CDR3, the DNA is TGTGCCAGCAGTACGCTAGACAGGGGCGTAACCGAAAAACTGTTTTTT.

This clonotype was counted ten times or more. The gene calls are TRBV12-3 or TRBV12-4 and TRBJ2-1, with 8 positions matching TRBD1. The J segment lost 10 bases and the V segment lost 6 bases, leaving 8 bases of the junction unmatched. The CDR3 has 13 residues. In DNA, the CDR3 is TGTGCCAGCAGCTCCGGGACAGGAGGAGAGCAGTTCTTC. This codes for CASSSGTGGEQFF.

The count of this clonotype is one. The genes are TRBV20-1 and TRBJ2-7, with 7 positions matching TRBD2. Germline CDR1 DFQATT, CDR2 SNEGSKA (reference sequence). The ends lost 6 bases at V and 2 bases at J; junction bases unmatched: 4. The CDR3 has 12 amino acids. The CDR3 protein is CSALAATYEQYF. Here the CDR3 DNA reads TGCAGTGCCCTAGCGGCCACCTACGAGCAGTACTTC.

The chain joins TRBV6-1 to TRBJ2-5; 10 bases align to TRBD1. The germline V gene has CDR1 MNHNS and CDR2 SASEGT. The CDR3 sequence is 15 residues long. The ends lost 8 bases at V and 5 bases at J; junction bases unmatched: 11. CDR3 sequence reads: CASERWTGGGETQYF. In DNA, the CDR3 is TGTGCCAGCGAGAGGTGGACAGGGGGTGGTGAGACCCAGTACTTC.

This clonotype was observed a handful of times. This chain connects TRBV7-2 to TRBJ1-1; weak D call: TRBD1 (5 bases). The V end was cut by 6 bases, the J end by 4 bases, with 12 bases between. Germline V gene data show CDR1 as SGHTA and CDR2 as FQGNSA. CDR3 length: 13 residues. For the CDR3, the DNA is TGTGCCAGCAGATTTACCGGGGGCACTGAAGCTTTCTTT. Translated: CASRFTGGTEAFF. Drawing the rest from reference TRBV7-2 and TRBJ1-1, the complete variable domain is GAGVSQSPSNKVTEKGKDVELRCDPISGHTALYWYRQSLGQGLEFLIYFQGNSAPDKSGLPSDRFSAERTGGSVSTLTIQRTQQEDSAVYLCASRFTGGTEAFFGQGTRLTVV.

V and J are TRBV4-2 and TRBJ1-1; D ambiguous. CDR1 is LGHNA and CDR2 is YNFKEQ in the germline V gene. This CDR3 comprises 12 residues. The V end lost 4 bases, the J end lost 10 bases, and 13 bases lay between the germline ends. This CDR3 is CASSPTPLGAFF. The CDR3 region has the DNA TGTGCCAGCAGCCCGACCCCCCTGGGAGCTTTCTTT.

The chain combines TRBV20-1 with TRBJ2-1; no clear D. CDR3 length: 18 amino acids. Per germline, CDR1 DFQATT and CDR2 SNEGSKA (reference sequence). The V end lost 3 bases, the J end lost 9 bases, and 30 bases lay between the germline ends. CDR3 protein: CSARGISSVSGIGGEQFF. The CDR3 DNA sequence: TGCAGTGCTAGGGGGATTAGCTCGGTTAGTGGGATAGGTGGTGAGCAGTTCTTC.

This sequence joins TRBV6-1 and TRBJ2-5; the D is unclear. V dropped 6 bases and J dropped 0 bases, with 20 bases sitting between them. CDR3 length equals 17 residues. Germline values: CDR1 MNHNS, CDR2 SASEGT. CDR3 sequence reads: CASSSDLTGPYQETQYF. The CDR3 DNA follows: TGTGCCAGCAGCTCAGACCTGACGGGCCCGTACCAAGAGACCCAGTACTTC.

The V gene is TRBV3-1, the J gene TRBJ2-7; D unresolved. Between the trimmed V and J ends, which lost 1 base and 6 bases, there was a span of 4 bases. This CDR3 has 11 amino acids. The germline gives CDR1 LGHDT, CDR2 YNNKEL (reference sequence). This CDR3 is CASSQGPEQYF. DNA for the CDR3: TGTGCCAGCAGCCAAGGTCCCGAGCAGTACTTC.

The chain combines TRBV6-2 or TRBV6-3 with TRBJ2-2; 13 nucleotides agree with TRBD2. This CDR3 spans 15 amino acids. Germline CDR1 MNHEY, CDR2 SVGEGT. The V gene end was trimmed by 8 bases and the J gene end by 0 bases; junction bases not matched to a gene: 0. The CDR3 reads CASGTSGTNTGELFF. CDR3 DNA sequence: TGTGCCAGCGGGACTAGCGGGACGAACACCGGGGAGCTGTTTTTT.

The J gene is TRBJ2-7, the V gene TRBV5-6; D ambiguous. Germline values: CDR1 SGHDT, CDR2 YYEEEE. This CDR3 comprises 14 residues. Trimming pared 2 bases from V and 1 base from J, leaving 10 bases between. The CDR3 bases are TGTGCCAGCAGCTTCTCTAGACGGTCCTACGAGCAGTACTTC. The encoded protein is CASSFSRRSYEQYF.

This clonotype has a handful of counts. The gene calls are TRBV5-1 and TRBJ2-5; 10 bases match TRBD1. Germline V gives CDR1 SGHRS, CDR2 YFSETQ. This CDR3 spans 15 amino acids. The trim removed 2 bases at V and 2 bases at J, leaving 3 bases unmatched. The CDR3: CASSLQGQGQETQYF. The CDR3, as DNA: TGCGCCAGCAGCTTACAGGGACAGGGGCAAGAGACCCAGTACTTC. The whole variable domain, filled in from reference TRBV5-1 and TRBJ2-5, reads KAGVTQTPRYLIKTRGQQVTLSCSPISGHRSVSWYQQTPGQGLQFLFEYFSETQRNKGNFPGRFSGRQFSNSRSEMNVSTLELGDSALYLCASSLQGQGQETQYFGPGTRLLVL.

In this sample, this clonotype turned up a few times. CDR3 nucleotides: TGTGCCAGCAGCCTCCCTTCTGGACCGAACACCGGGGAGCTGTTTTTT. It yields the protein CASSLPSGPNTGELFF. V is TRBV7-2 and J is TRBJ2-2; D not certain. The CDR3 is 16 amino acids. Trimming took off 5 bases at V and 0 bases at J, with 13 bases between the two ends. Germline CDR1 and CDR2: SGHTA and FQGNSA. The variable domain in full, completed from reference TRBV7-2 and TRBJ2-2, reads GAGVSQSPSNKVTEKGKDVELRCDPISGHTALYWYRQSLGQGLEFLIYFQGNSAPDKSGLPSDRFSAERTGGSVSTLTIQRTQQEDSAVYLCASSLPSGPNTGELFFGEGSRLTVL.

This clonotype was seen more than once but under ten times. The gene calls are TRBV20-1 and TRBJ1-5; no reliable D call. The CDR3 runs 14 residues. Germline V gives CDR1 DFQATT, CDR2 SNEGSKA (reference sequence). V lost 6 bases to trimming and J lost 0 bases, with 12 bases between them. The CDR3 reads CSAFRPYSNQPQHF. For the CDR3, the DNA is TGCAGTGCATTCCGCCCATATAGCAATCAGCCCCAGCATTTT.

Comments on this clonotype: Mismatch with germline at one junction end may stem from a read error. The V gene is TRBV7-7, the J gene TRBJ2-5; D is unresolved. This CDR3 has 13 residues. Germline values: CDR1 SSHAT, CDR2 FNYEAQ (reference sequence). CDR3 in DNA: TGTGCTAGCAGCTTTGGGCATCAGGAGACCCAGTACTTC. Translating gives CASSFGHQETQYF.

This clonotype was recorded a few times. The V and J genes are TRBV6-5 and TRBJ2-7; possibly TRBD1 for D (5 bases). CDR1 and CDR2 from the germline V gene are MNHEY and SVGAGI. The CDR3 extends over 15 amino acids. V lost 4 bases to trimming and J lost 0 bases, with 13 bases between them. The CDR3 protein is CASSWGSLASYEQYF. In DNA, the CDR3 is TGTGCCAGCAGTTGGGGCAGCCTTGCCTCCTACGAGCAGTACTTC.

The chain has TRBV7-2 and TRBJ2-3, with D perhaps matching TRBD2 (6 bases). Germline V gene data show CDR1 as SGHTA and CDR2 as FQGNSA. CDR3 length equals 15 residues. V shed 1 base and J shed 7 bases, with 15 bases lying between them. The DNA for the CDR3 is TGTGCCAGCAGCTTAGTTCCCGGGAGAGGGAATACGCAGTATTTT. It is translated as CASSLVPGRGNTQYF.

This chain connects TRBV7-2 to TRBJ2-7; D might be TRBD1 (5 bases). The CDR3 has 13 residues. V lost 1 base and J 3 bases, leaving 7 bases between the germline ends. Germline lookup yields CDR1 SGHTA and CDR2 FQGNSA. The chain's CDR3 is CASSLEGFYEQYF. The DNA for the CDR3 is TGTGCCAGCAGCTTAGAGGGGTTCTACGAGCAGTACTTC.